This TCR beta chain was identified during a study of a mutant IDH1 vaccine in newly diagnosed glioma. As for the study in general: Commencement of vaccination occurred 4-6 weeks following radiotherapy alone, or concurrently with temozolomide cycles.

The CDR3 sequence is 14 residues long. Trimming cost V 4 bases and J 5 bases; bases outside gene matches: 6. Looked up from germline, CDR1 is SGHRS and CDR2 is YFSETQ. The time point denotes: week 47, end of study. One vaccine dose held 300 ug of mutant IDH1 20-mer peptide and came with topical imiquimod. Patients were given eight vaccinations, scheduled in weeks 1, 3, 5, 7, 11, 15, 19 and 23. Comments on this clone: Its specificity is not known.

Notes on the study in general: Pseudoprogression apparently lacked any relation to changes in top peripheral T cell clonotypes.

Only in-frame clones appear in the TCRdb table, and some are missing; sequencing was by immunoSEQ multiplex PCR. Altogether around 50,000 clones are present, roughly 84% being singletons, with the ten largest covering under 4.5%. The source of this sequence is a woman aged 25 to 45 with glioma. Some clones in this sample may be carry-over from other donors' samples. The chain links TRBV5-1 to TRBJ1-5; 7 bases are shared with TRBD1. The sample consisted of PBMCs, taken from a glioma patient whose treatment included an IDH1 peptide vaccine. The CDR3, as DNA: TGCGCCAGCAGCGCCACAGGGACAGATCAGCCCCAGCATTTT. Its translation: CASSATGTDQPQHF. Drawing the rest from reference TRBV5-1 and TRBJ1-5, the complete variable domain is KAGVTQTPRYLIKTRGQQVTLSCSPISGHRSVSWYQQTPGQGLQFLFEYFSETQRNKGNFPGRFSGRQFSNSRSEMNVSTLELGDSALYLCASSATGTDQPQHFGDGTRLSIL.